The entry below describes one T cell receptor beta chain. This sample was included in a study of T-cell memory formation after mild COVID-19. Turning to the study itself: Largely donor-specific sequence clusters came from a couple of donors.

This CDR3 region has 15 residues. Trimming cost V 6 bases and J 1 base, with 18 bases left between them. Germline CDR1 DFQATT, CDR2 SNEGSKA (reference sequence). MiXCR, applied by TCRdb to the 5' RACE reads, yields one record per CDR3 protein. The sample yields some 300,000 distinct CDR3 sequences, approximately 22% seen once. The gene calls are TRBV20-1 and TRBJ2-5; tentatively, D is TRBD2 (6 bases). This TCR was sampled from a man between 18 and 35 years old who had mild COVID-19 (a few samples of this study predate the infection). Cell type and time point are not known. Source material: PBMCs or a T cell subset sorted from them (not recorded which). The CDR3 region is CSALIAAGTQETQYF. DNA of the CDR3: TGCAGTGCCCTGATCGCGGCGGGGACCCAAGAGACCCAGTACTTC.